The sequence of this T cell receptor beta chain was determined in a study of blood T cells in healthy people across ages. This clonotype was observed a handful of times. The second PCR ran about 6 to 11 cycles with a sample-barcoded 5' primer and J-beta primers. TCRdb reanalysed the 5' RACE reads using MiXCR and keeps one entry per CDR3 protein. Here the sample spans more than 500,000 distinct CDR3 sequences, 25% to 30% being singletons. Trimming cost V 7 bases and J 0 bases; bases outside gene matches: 4. The CDR3 covers 14 residues. Per germline, CDR1 SQVTM and CDR2 ANQGSEA. The source is a woman between 70 and 85 years old in good health. This rearrangement joins TRBV29-1 to TRBJ2-3; 10 bases fit TRBD1. Specimen: blood. As DNA, the CDR3 is TGCAGCGGGGGACAGGGGATGAGCACAGATACGCAGTATTTT. Amino acid sequence: CSGGQGMSTDTQYF.